This TCR beta chain came from a study of T cell changes during pregnancy in multiple sclerosis. This CDR3 contains 15 residues. V lost 5 bases and J lost 7, with 17 bases in between. Germline loops: CDR1 SGHAT, CDR2 FQNNGV. Repertoires were generated with immunoSEQ multiplex PCR, while TCRdb's copy carries only in-frame clones and drops some. The sample carries approximately 100,000 clones, more than 85% recorded once. The chain recombines TRBV11-2 with TRBJ1-4; D remains unclear. This receptor was obtained from a female donor with multiple sclerosis, enrolled in a pregnancy study. The sample here was peripheral blood, taken after pregnancy. The DNA for the CDR3 is TGTGCCAGCAGCCTCCTAGAGGGTTCTGGTGAAAAACTGTTTTTT. Protein sequence: CASSLLEGSGEKLFF. The full variable domain, completed using reference TRBV11-2 and TRBJ1-4, is EAGVAQSPRYKIIEKRQSVAFWCNPISGHATLYWYQQILGQGPKLLIQFQNNGVVDDSQLPKDRFSAERLKGVDSTLKIQPAKLEDSAVYLCASSLLEGSGEKLFFGSGTQLSVL.